This is a list of T cell receptor beta chains from one sample in a study of cytomegalovirus exposure and HLA in healthy donors. Clones were sequenced by immunoSEQ multiplex PCR, and TCRdb holds only the in-frame ones, with some missing. The data hold 150,000 to 200,000 clones, with 79% observed a single time. Sequenced material: PBMCs. The receptors derive from a woman aged 30 to 39 in good health and CMV-seropositive. The CDR3 runs from the conserved cysteine through the conserved F or W. A D gene is named only where the DNA matches it firmly. The listing skips clone size in some rows; elsewhere it reads once, few, many or a size class.

v_call,d_call,clone_size,j_call,cdr3_aa,cdr3_nt
TRBV2,TRBD1,NA,TRBJ1-2,CASSEAGTGVDYGYTF,TGTGCCAGCAGTGAAGCCGGGACAGGGGTGGACTATGGCTACACCTTC
TRBV4-1,TRBD2,NA,TRBJ2-7,CASSQEAGTTEDEQYF,TGCGCCAGCAGCCAAGAGGCCGGGACTACGGAGGACGAGCAGTACTTC
TRBV16,NA,NA,TRBJ1-1,CASSQYRDSTEAFF,TGTGCCAGCAGCCAATACAGGGATAGCACTGAAGCTTTCTTT
TRBV27,TRBD2,NA,TRBJ2-1,CASSPHPQAGEGYNEQFF,TGTGCCAGCAGTCCTCATCCCCAAGCGGGGGAAGGGTACAATGAGCAGTTCTTC
TRBV7-2,TRBD1,NA,TRBJ2-5,CASSNRDRGLHQETQYF,TGTGCCAGCAGTAACCGGGACAGGGGCCTCCACCAAGAGACCCAGTACTTC
TRBV5-1,TRBD2,NA,TRBJ2-1,CASSRRTSGTYNEQFF,TGCGCCAGCAGCCGACGGACTAGCGGGACCTACAATGAGCAGTTCTTC
TRBV5-8,TRBD1,NA,TRBJ1-1,CASSLSGTGGTEAFF,TGTGCCAGCAGCTTGTCCGGGACAGGGGGCACTGAAGCTTTCTTT
TRBV6-1,TRBD1,NA,TRBJ2-5,CASSGQGGETQYF,TGTGCCAGCAGTGGACAGGGGGGCGAGACCCAGTACTTC
TRBV7-9,TRBD1,NA,TRBJ2-7,CASSFPGQGGYEQYF,TGTGCCAGCAGCTTCCCCGGACAGGGCGGATACGAGCAGTACTTC
TRBV21-1,NA,NA,TRBJ2-2,CASSDSGGVAGLAGRNYTGELFF,TGTGCCAGCAGCGATAGCGGTGGTGTGGCGGGACTAGCGGGACGGAATTACACCGGGGAGCTGTTTTTT
TRBV7-2,NA,NA,TRBJ1-2,CASSFLTTGSYGYTF,TGTGCCAGCAGCTTCTTGACGACAGGCTCCTATGGCTACACCTTC
TRBV2,TRBD2,NA,TRBJ2-2,CARGTSGNTGELFF,TGTGCCAGAGGGACTAGCGGGAACACCGGGGAGCTGTTTTTT
TRBV4-2,NA,NA,TRBJ1-1,CASSQGVGWGPEAFF,TGTGCCAGCAGCCAAGGGGTAGGGTGGGGGCCTGAAGCTTTCTTT
TRBV2,NA,NA,TRBJ1-2,CASSDYRVGYGYTF,TGTGCCAGCAGTGATTACAGGGTGGGCTATGGCTACACCTTC
TRBV7-2,TRBD1,few,TRBJ1-6,CASSSRQGLTNSPLHF,TGTGCCAGCAGCTCAAGACAGGGACTGACCAATTCACCCCTCCACTTT
TRBV5-8,NA,NA,TRBJ1-6,CASSLEDNSPLHF,TGTGCCAGCAGCCTTGAGGATAATTCACCCCTCCACTTT
TRBV7-2,TRBD2,NA,TRBJ2-7,CASSLLGEGEQYF,TGTGCCAGCAGCTTATTGGGGGAGGGAGAGCAGTACTTC
TRBV5-1,NA,NA,TRBJ1-2,CASSPGRFGGRGYTF,TGTGCCAGCAGCCCGGGGCGGTTTGGGGGCCGAGGCTACACCTTC
TRBV6-5,NA,NA,TRBJ2-5,CASSRLTVYQETQYF,TGTGCCAGCAGCAGGTTAACGGTATACCAAGAGACCCAGTACTTC
TRBV5-1,NA,NA,TRBJ1-1,CASSLVRTGMNTEAFF,TGCGCCAGCAGCTTGGTTCGGACGGGGATGAACACTGAAGCTTTCTTT
TRBV5-6,NA,few,TRBJ2-3,CASSLRQGGLTDTQYF,TGTGCCAGCAGCTTGCGACAGGGAGGTCTCACAGATACGCAGTATTTT
TRBV6-6,TRBD1,NA,TRBJ1-1,CASHSPGDRGTEAFF,TGTGCCAGCCATTCACCCGGGGACAGGGGCACTGAAGCTTTCTTT
TRBV6-4,NA,NA,TRBJ1-6,CASSVGRGVYSPLHF,TGTGCCAGCAGTGTGGGCAGGGGAGTATATTCACCCCTCCACTTT
TRBV5-4,TRBD1,once,TRBJ1-1,CASSGDSDINRAFF,TGTGCCAGCAGCGGGGACAGTGACATTAACCGGGCTTTCTTT
TRBV5-1,NA,NA,TRBJ2-7,CASSFGTQTPYEQYF,TGCGCCAGCAGCTTTGGGACTCAAACCCCCTACGAGCAGTACTTC
TRBV4-3,TRBD2,NA,TRBJ2-2,CASSKGTSGYTGELFF,TGCGCCAGCAGCAAAGGGACTAGCGGCTACACCGGGGAGCTGTTTTTT
TRBV18,NA,NA,TRBJ2-1,CASSPRGAVNEQFF,TGTGCCAGCTCACCACGAGGAGCGGTGAATGAGCAGTTCTTC
TRBV4-2,NA,NA,TRBJ2-2,CASSQDMVQGPGPSGELFF,TGTGCCAGCAGCCAAGATATGGTACAGGGCCCGGGTCCCTCCGGGGAGCTGTTTTTT
TRBV19,TRBD1,NA,TRBJ1-4,CASNNRGDATNEKLFF,TGTGCCAGTAACAACAGGGGGGACGCAACTAATGAAAAACTGTTTTTT
TRBV4-3,TRBD2,NA,TRBJ2-1,CASSQVGSGVRFNEQFF,TGCGCCAGCAGCCAAGTGGGCAGCGGGGTACGCTTCAATGAGCAGTTCTTC
TRBV5-6,NA,NA,TRBJ1-5,CASSLQNSNQPQHF,TGTGCCAGCAGCTTACAGAATAGCAATCAGCCCCAGCATTTT
TRBV15,NA,NA,TRBJ2-3,CATSRDGGIGSTDTQYF,TGTGCCACCAGCAGAGATGGCGGGATCGGAAGCACAGATACGCAGTATTTT
TRBV6-1,NA,NA,TRBJ2-7,CASTLSHEQYF,TGTGCCAGCACTCTATCCCACGAGCAGTACTTC
TRBV5-1,NA,NA,TRBJ2-7,CASSDAVGADYEQYF,TGCGCCAGCAGCGACGCTGTGGGCGCCGACTACGAGCAGTACTTC
TRBV6-5,TRBD1,NA,TRBJ1-6,CASSYGDRGNSPLHF,TGTGCCAGCAGTTACGGAGACAGGGGGAATTCACCCCTCCACTTT
TRBV7-8,TRBD1,NA,TRBJ1-2,CASSPRTGYYGYTF,TGTGCCAGCAGCCCGAGGACAGGATACTATGGCTACACCTTC
TRBV7-9,TRBD2,NA,TRBJ2-4,CASSLEVGLGAKNIQYF,TGTGCCAGCAGCTTAGAAGTAGGACTAGGGGCCAAAAACATTCAGTACTTC